The rows below give T cell receptor beta chains drawn from one sample of a study of blood T cell repertoires in COVID-19. Assay used: immunoSEQ multiplex PCR; TCRdb lists only in-frame clones, some missing. The sample holds some 99,000 clones; 70% to 90% are singletons and the top ten take roughly 18%. Sequencing used peripheral blood. Receptor source: a woman in her sixties or seventies with acute or convalescent COVID-19. Both conserved end residues are trimmed from each CDR3. D genes are given only for firm matches.

d_call,v_call,j_call,cdr3_aa
.,TRBV5-4,TRBJ2-7,ASSPFLEVGEQY
TRBD1,TRBV7-8,TRBJ2-6,ASSLRDRGLLGANVLT
TRBD2,TRBV9,TRBJ2-3,ASSVWSGGTTDTQY
.,TRBV10-3,TRBJ2-7,AISTPGFGEQY
TRBD1,TRBV19,TRBJ1-1,ASSDRGQSRTEAF
.,TRBV28,TRBJ1-1,ASHRGGSTEAF
.,TRBV5-5,TRBJ1-4,ASSFRPNNEKLF
TRBD1,TRBV19,TRBJ2-4,ASSITGVGIQY
TRBD1,TRBV28,TRBJ1-4,ASSPGQGGKLF
.,TRBV19,TRBJ2-1,ASSATGRIVYNEQF
.,TRBV14,TRBJ1-4,ASSSGTNGKTV
.,TRBV27,TRBJ1-5,ASSLAGTPSNQPQH
TRBD2,TRBV7-3,TRBJ2-3,ASSLMGGSGTDTQY
TRBD1,TRBV3-1/TRBV3-2,TRBJ1-3,ASSQSPGTGTGNTIY
.,TRBV12-3/TRBV12-4,TRBJ1-2,ASSLSGPEGYT
.,TRBV28,TRBJ1-2,ASTLGGFGAFGYT
.,TRBV29-1,TRBJ1-2,SVDAGNGYT
.,TRBV5-6,TRBJ1-4,ASSTQGWSTNEKLF
.,TRBV25-1,TRBJ2-5,ASSPLGGYQETQY
TRBD2,TRBV7-2,TRBJ2-1,ASSFGAGGHDEQF
TRBD1,TRBV28,TRBJ1-2,ASSLDRAEVSRGYT
.,TRBV14,TRBJ1-1,ASSQLGHRAYEAF
TRBD1,TRBV5-8,TRBJ1-1,ASRLADRPLEGTEAF
.,TRBV10-2,TRBJ1-1,ASTRGGTEAF
.,TRBV18,TRBJ2-1,ASSPQGYSYNEQF
.,TRBV7-2,TRBJ2-1,ASSFRTGRSNEQF
TRBD1,TRBV27,TRBJ2-2,ASSGRQGGTGELF
TRBD1,TRBV30,TRBJ1-3,AWTEQGANTIY
.,TRBV9,TRBJ1-5,ASSAGDRPAQH
.,TRBV28,TRBJ2-7,ATFTTGSSYEQY
.,TRBV6-2/TRBV6-3,TRBJ1-5,ASSLQGFGQPQH
.,TRBV28,TRBJ1-2,ASSLPTEGGGYT
.,TRBV7-2,TRBJ2-7,ASSAAEEQY
.,TRBV19,TRBJ1-3,ASSPSGNTIY
TRBD2,TRBV28,TRBJ2-5,ASSFQAGGPQETQY
.,TRBV7-9,TRBJ1-6,ASSSQGNGNSPLH
.,TRBV2,TRBJ2-1,ASRPLSHEQF
TRBD1,TRBV6-6,TRBJ2-6,ASGTGQLSGANVLT
TRBD1,TRBV5-6,TRBJ1-6,ASSAGQNSPLH
.,TRBV14,TRBJ1-2,ASSQDRREVGYT
.,TRBV4-1,TRBJ2-3,ASSQEGSTDTQY
.,TRBV7-9,TRBJ1-1,ASSLGSGEAF
TRBD1,TRBV6-2/TRBV6-3,TRBJ1-2,ASSYARRGTGANHGYT
TRBD1,TRBV6-2/TRBV6-3,TRBJ1-5,ASSPGTAISPQH
TRBD1,TRBV19,TRBJ1-2,ASSGRDRHNYGYT
.,TRBV7-9,TRBJ2-5,ATARGEETQY
.,TRBV24-1,TRBJ1-5,ATSRTGGNQPQH
.,TRBV15,TRBJ1-1,ATSREPAEAEAF